This T cell receptor (beta chain) was captured in a study of blood T cell repertoires in COVID-19. This CDR3 is built from 14 residues. The germline V gene has CDR1 SGHNT and CDR2 YYREEE (reference sequence). Trimming left V 4 bases short and J 3 bases short, with 10 bases between. Profiled with immunoSEQ multiplex PCR; TCRdb holds only in-frame clones, not every one. The sample includes 500,000 to 600,000 clones, 70% to 90% of them seen just once. This clone has a single count. The TCR comes from a woman aged 45-60 years with COVID-19, enrolled during active disease. Sequenced: peripheral blood. V and J are TRBV5-4 and TRBJ1-4; no reliable D call. As DNA, the CDR3 is TGTGCCAGCAGCCTGGGCCTAGCTAATGAAAAACTGTTTTTT. This codes for CASSLGLANEKLFF.